A single sample is the source of the 8 T cell receptor beta chains below, sequenced in a study of Graves' ophthalmopathy and Graves' hyperthyroidism (dated by TCRdb to 2017 to 2018). The instrument given in TCRdb is Illumina HiSeq 2000. For repertoire sequencing, the TCR beta CDR3 regions were amplified from RNA transcripts. HTBI primers and the Qiagen OneStep RT-PCR kit were used in a first-round RT-PCR, which was followed by a second-round multiplex PCR, size selection and purification. The public reads were quality trimmed at Q25 with fastp and then assembled into clones with MiXCR by TCRdb, keeping productive beta chains. Identical CDR3 protein sequences are pooled into one entry, listed with their most common genes and DNA. In all, the sample holds about 740,000 distinct CDR3 sequences, and 35% to 50% of those were seen once. The top ten constitute less than 55% of the sample. Sequencing was done on a sample of peripheral blood. The receptors were gathered from an adult man with Graves' ophthalmopathy.

A single count supports this clonotype. The rearrangement links TRBV20-1 to TRBJ1-2; D uncertain. V lost 3 bases to trimming and J lost 6 bases, with 11 bases between them. The CDR3 totals 12 residues. CDR1 and CDR2 (germline): DFQATT, SNEGSKA (reference sequence). The CDR3 spells CSASSGIDGYTF. As DNA, the CDR3 is TGCAGTGCTAGTTCTGGGATAGATGGCTACACCTTC.

This chain links TRBV2 with TRBJ2-7; D gene unclear. The germline V gene encodes CDR1 SNHLY and CDR2 FYNNEI. CDR3 size: 15 residues. V was clipped by 5 bases and J by 1 base, with 15 bases between them. The chain's CDR3 is CASSHDKLRSYEQYF. For the CDR3, the DNA is TGTGCCAGCAGTCACGACAAGCTAAGGTCCTACGAGCAGTACTTC. The complete variable domain, with remaining parts taken from reference TRBV2 and TRBJ2-7, reads EPEVTQTPSHQVTQMGQEVILRCVPISNHLYFYWYRQILGQKVEFLVSFYNNEISEKSEIFDDQFSVERPDGSNFTLKIRSTKLEDSAMYFCASSHDKLRSYEQYFGPGTRLTVT.

This clonotype occurred many times. This chain links TRBV15 with TRBJ1-1, with D perhaps matching TRBD1 (5 bases). V was clipped by 4 bases and J by 0 bases, with 12 bases between them. This CDR3 region has 15 residues. Per the germline V gene, CDR1 is LNHNV and CDR2 is YYDKDF (reference sequence). The CDR3: CATSTGRTLNTEAFF. CDR3 sequence (DNA): TGTGCCACCAGCACGGGGCGGACTTTGAACACTGAAGCTTTCTTT.

To note about this clonotype: Compared with germline, one end of the junction differs, possibly owing to a read error. The chain uses TRBV10-2 and TRBJ1-2; a possible D gene is TRBD1 (5 bases). The CDR3 covers 13 residues. Looked up from germline, CDR1 is WSHSY and CDR2 is SAAADI. The chain's CDR3 is CAISERQGGGYTF. The CDR3 region has the DNA TGTGCCATCAGTGAGCGCCAGGGCGGAGGCTACACCTTC.

The chain employs TRBV7-9 and TRBJ1-2; D is possibly TRBD1 (6 bases). With 5 bases removed from V and 6 bases from J, the gap between germline ends came to 22 bases. Germline CDR1 and CDR2: SEHNR and FQNEAQ (reference sequence). CDR3 size: 16 residues. CDR3: CASSAKKSTGRHGYTF. CDR3 nucleotide sequence: TGTGCCAGCAGCGCGAAAAAGTCGACAGGTCGGCATGGCTACACCTTC.

V gene TRBV4-1 combines with J gene TRBJ2-7; TRBD2 matches 12 bases. V gave up 1 base and J gave up 3 bases; unmatched junction bases: 4. Germline V CDR1 and CDR2: MGHRA, YSYEKL. The CDR3 sequence is 16 residues long. The DNA of the CDR3 is TGCGCCAGCAGCCAAGGGCTAGCGGGAGGGGACTACGAGCAGTACTTC. This translates into CASSQGLAGGDYEQYF.

The rearrangement uses TRBV20-1 and TRBJ1-3; 7 bases map to TRBD1. The CDR3 contains 14 residues. V lost 3 bases and J lost 8; bases outside the gene matches: 10. CDR1 is DFQATT, CDR2 SNEGSKA, per germline (reference sequence). CDR3 nucleotides: TGCAGTGCTAGCAAAGGGGGCGATGGCTACACCATATATTTT. This encodes CSASKGGDGYTIYF.

The V gene is TRBV4-3, the J gene TRBJ1-2, with D possibly matching TRBD1 (5 bases). Trimming shortened V by 0 bases and J by 8 bases, and 16 bases separated the two germline ends. This CDR3 spans 15 amino acids. Per the germline V gene, CDR1 is LGHNA and CDR2 is YSLEER. Here the CDR3 reads CASSQDRSRVGGYTF. CDR3 bases: TGCGCCAGCAGCCAAGATAGGTCCAGGGTGGGAGGCTACACCTTC.